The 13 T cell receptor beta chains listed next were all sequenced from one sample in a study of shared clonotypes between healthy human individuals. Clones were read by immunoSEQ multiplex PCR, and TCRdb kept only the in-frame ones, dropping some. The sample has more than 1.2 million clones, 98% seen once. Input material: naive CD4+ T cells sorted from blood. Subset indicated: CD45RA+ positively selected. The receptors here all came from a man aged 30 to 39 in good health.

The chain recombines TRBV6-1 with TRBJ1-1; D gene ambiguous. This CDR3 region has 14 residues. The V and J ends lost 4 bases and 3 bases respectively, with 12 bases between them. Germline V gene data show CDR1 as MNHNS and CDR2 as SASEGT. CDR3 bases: TGTGCCAGCAGTGTATGGGGATCCGACACTGAAGCTTTCTTT. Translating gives CASSVWGSDTEAFF.

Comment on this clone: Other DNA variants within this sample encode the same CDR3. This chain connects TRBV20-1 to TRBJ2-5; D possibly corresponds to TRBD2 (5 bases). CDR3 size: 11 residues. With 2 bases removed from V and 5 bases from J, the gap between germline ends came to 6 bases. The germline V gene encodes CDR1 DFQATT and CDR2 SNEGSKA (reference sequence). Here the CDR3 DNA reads TGCAGTGCTAGAACGGGGGAGACCCAGTACTTC. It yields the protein CSARTGETQYF.

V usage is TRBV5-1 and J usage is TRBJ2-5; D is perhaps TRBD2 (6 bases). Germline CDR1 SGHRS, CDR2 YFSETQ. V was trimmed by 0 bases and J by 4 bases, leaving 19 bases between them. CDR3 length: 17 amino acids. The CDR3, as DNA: TGCGCCAGCAGCTTGGGAGGAGGCGGGGTTCATGTAGAGACCCAGTACTTC. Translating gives CASSLGGGGVHVETQYF.

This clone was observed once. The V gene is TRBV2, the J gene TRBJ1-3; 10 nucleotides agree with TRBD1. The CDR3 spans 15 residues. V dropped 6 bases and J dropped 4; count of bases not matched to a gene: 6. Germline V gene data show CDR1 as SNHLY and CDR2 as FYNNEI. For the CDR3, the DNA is TGTGCCAGCAGGCTGGGACAGGGGCGCGGAAACACCATATATTTT. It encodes CASRLGQGRGNTIYF.

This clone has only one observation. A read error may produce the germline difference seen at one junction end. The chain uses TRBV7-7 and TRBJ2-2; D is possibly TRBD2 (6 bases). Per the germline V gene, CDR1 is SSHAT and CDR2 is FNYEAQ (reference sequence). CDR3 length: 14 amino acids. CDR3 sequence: CASSAGSKTGELFF. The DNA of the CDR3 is TGTGCTAGCAGCGCCGGGAGTAAGACCGGGGAGCTGTTTTTT.

Here the CDR3 reads CASSPRTADTEAFF. The CDR3 coding sequence is TGTGCCAGCTCACCGAGGACTGCTGACACTGAAGCTTTCTTT. The J gene is TRBJ1-1, the V gene TRBV18, with no clear D. Germline CDR1 is KGHSH and CDR2 is LQKENI. V lost 3 bases and J lost 3, with 11 bases in between. This CDR3 spans 14 amino acids. Complete variable domain (other parts from reference TRBV18 and TRBJ1-1): NAGVMQNPRHLVRRRGQEARLRCSPMKGHSHVYWYRQLPEEGLKFMVYLQKENIIDESGMPKERFSAEFPKEGPSILRIQQVVRGDSAAYFCASSPRTADTEAFFGQGTRLTVV.

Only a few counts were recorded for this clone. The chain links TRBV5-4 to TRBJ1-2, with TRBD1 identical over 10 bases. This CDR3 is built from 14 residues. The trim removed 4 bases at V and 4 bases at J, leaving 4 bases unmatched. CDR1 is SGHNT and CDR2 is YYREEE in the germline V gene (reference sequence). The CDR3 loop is CASSQDRGSYGYTF. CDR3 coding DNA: TGTGCCAGCAGCCAGGACAGGGGGAGCTATGGCTACACCTTC.

CDR3 in DNA: TGTGCCAGCAGCTCCTCCGGTATTTTCAATCAGCCCCAGCATTTT. Encoded protein: CASSSSGIFNQPQHF. The chain has TRBV5-5 and TRBJ1-5; D gene ambiguous. The CDR3 extends over 15 amino acids. The V gene's germline CDR1 is SGHKS and CDR2 YYEKEE (reference sequence). With 3 bases removed from V and 3 bases from J, the gap between germline ends came to 13 bases.

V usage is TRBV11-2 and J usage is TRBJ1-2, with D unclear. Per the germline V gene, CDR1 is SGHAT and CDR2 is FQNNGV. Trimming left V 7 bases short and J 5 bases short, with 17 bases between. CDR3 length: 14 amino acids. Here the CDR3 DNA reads TGTGCCAGCACCCTAACACCTGACGGATATGGCTACACCTTC. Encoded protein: CASTLTPDGYGYTF.

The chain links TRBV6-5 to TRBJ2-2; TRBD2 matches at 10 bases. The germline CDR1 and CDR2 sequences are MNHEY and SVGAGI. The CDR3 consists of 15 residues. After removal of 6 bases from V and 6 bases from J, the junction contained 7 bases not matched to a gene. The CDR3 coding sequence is TGTGCCAGCAGGCAACGGACTAGCGGTCCCGGGGAGCTGTTTTTT. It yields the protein CASRQRTSGPGELFF.

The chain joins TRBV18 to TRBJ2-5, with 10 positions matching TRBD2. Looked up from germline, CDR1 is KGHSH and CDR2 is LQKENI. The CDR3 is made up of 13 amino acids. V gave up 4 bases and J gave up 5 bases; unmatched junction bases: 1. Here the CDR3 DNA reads TGTGCCAGCTCACAGGGACTAGCGGAGACCCAGTACTTC. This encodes CASSQGLAETQYF.

The CDR3 sequence: CASSQDPYTDTQYF. The CDR3 DNA reads as TGCGCCAGCAGCCAAGATCCCTACACAGATACGCAGTATTTT. V and J are TRBV4-3 and TRBJ2-3; D gene unclear. The CDR3 runs 14 residues. Germline V gene sequence: CDR1 LGHNA, CDR2 YSLEER. Trimming cost V 0 bases and J 2 bases, with 6 bases left between them.

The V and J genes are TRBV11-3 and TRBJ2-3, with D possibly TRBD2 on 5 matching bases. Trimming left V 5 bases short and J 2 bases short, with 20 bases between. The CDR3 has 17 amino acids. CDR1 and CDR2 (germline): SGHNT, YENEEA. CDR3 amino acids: CASSPSTGYVHTDTQYF. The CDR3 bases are TGTGCCAGCAGCCCATCTACGGGATACGTGCACACAGATACGCAGTATTTT.